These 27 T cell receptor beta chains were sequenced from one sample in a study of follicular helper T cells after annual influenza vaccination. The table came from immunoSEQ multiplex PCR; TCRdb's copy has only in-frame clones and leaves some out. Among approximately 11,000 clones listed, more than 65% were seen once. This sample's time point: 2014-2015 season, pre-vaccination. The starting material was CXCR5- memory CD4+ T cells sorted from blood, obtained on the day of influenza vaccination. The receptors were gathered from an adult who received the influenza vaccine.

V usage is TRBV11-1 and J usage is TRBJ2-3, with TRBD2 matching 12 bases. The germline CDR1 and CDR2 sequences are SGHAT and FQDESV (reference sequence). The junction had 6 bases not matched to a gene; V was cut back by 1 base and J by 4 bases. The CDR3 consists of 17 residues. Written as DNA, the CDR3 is TGTGCCAGCAGCTTAGACCCTGGACTAGCGGGGCCAGATACGCAGTATTTT. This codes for CASSLDPGLAGPDTQYF.

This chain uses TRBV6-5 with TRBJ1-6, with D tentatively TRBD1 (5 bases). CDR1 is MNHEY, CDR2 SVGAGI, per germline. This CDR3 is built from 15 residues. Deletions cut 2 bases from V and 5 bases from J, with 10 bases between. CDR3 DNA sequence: TGTGCCAGCAGTTACCAGGGTACCAATAATTCACCCCTCCACTTT. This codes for CASSYQGTNNSPLHF.

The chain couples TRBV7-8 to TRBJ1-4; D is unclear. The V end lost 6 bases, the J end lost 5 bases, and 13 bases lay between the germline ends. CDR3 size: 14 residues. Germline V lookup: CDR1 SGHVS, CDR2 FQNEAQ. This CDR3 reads CASSTPAGNEKLFF. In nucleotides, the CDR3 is TGTGCCAGCAGTACCCCCGCCGGAAATGAAAAACTGTTTTTT.

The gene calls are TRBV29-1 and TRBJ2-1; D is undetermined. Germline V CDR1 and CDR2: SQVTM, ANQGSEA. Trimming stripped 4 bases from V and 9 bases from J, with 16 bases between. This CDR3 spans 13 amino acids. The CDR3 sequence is CSVGSLVNSEQFF. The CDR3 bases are TGCAGCGTTGGGTCGCTAGTTAATAGTGAGCAGTTCTTC.

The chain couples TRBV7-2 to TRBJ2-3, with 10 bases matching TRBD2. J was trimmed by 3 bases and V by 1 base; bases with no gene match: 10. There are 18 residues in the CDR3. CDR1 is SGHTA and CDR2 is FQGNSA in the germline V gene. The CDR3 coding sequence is TGTGCCAGCAGCTTAGTGGGCCTAGCGGGAGCCAGGACAGATACGCAGTATTTT. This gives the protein CASSLVGLAGARTDTQYF.

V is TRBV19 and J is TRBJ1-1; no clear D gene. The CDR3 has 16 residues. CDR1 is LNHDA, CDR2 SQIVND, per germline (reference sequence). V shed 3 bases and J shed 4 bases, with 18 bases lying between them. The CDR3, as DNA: TGTGCCAGTAGTATTGTGGCCAGGAACCCTGGCACTGAAGCTTTCTTT. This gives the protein CASSIVARNPGTEAFF.

CDR3 region: CASSMGGSGNTEAFF. The DNA for the CDR3 is TGTGCCAGTAGTATGGGTGGGAGTGGGAACACTGAAGCTTTCTTT. V is TRBV19 and J is TRBJ1-1; no definite D call. This CDR3 spans 15 amino acids. CDR1 LNHDA and CDR2 SQIVND come from the germline V gene (reference sequence). Trimming took 3 bases from V and 1 from J, leaving 12 bases between them.

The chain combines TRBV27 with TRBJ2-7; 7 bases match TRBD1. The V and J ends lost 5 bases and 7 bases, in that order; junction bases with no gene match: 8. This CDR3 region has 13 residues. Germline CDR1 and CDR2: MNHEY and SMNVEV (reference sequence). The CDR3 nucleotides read TGTGCCAGCAGTCGCGCCCGGGACAGTGAGCAGTACTTC. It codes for CASSRARDSEQYF.

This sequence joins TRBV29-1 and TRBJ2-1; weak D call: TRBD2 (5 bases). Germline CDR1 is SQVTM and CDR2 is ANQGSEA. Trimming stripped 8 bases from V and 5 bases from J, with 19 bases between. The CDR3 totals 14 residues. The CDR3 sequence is CSLGEPRPNNEQFF. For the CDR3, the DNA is TGCAGCCTTGGGGAGCCGCGACCCAACAATGAGCAGTTCTTC.

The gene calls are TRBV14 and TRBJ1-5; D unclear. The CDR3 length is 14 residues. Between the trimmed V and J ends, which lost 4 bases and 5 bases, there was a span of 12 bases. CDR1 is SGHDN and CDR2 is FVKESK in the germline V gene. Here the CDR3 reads CASSPVKGDQPQHF. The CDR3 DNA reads TGTGCCAGCAGCCCGGTCAAGGGAGATCAGCCCCAGCATTTT.

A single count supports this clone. The CDR3 region is CASPGGGEYNTQYF. The CDR3 DNA sequence: TGTGCCAGCCCCGGGGGGGGCGAGTATAATACGCAGTATTTT. The rearrangement joins TRBV18 to TRBJ2-3; 8 bases are shared with TRBD2. The trim removed 8 bases at V and 7 bases at J, leaving 11 bases unmatched. CDR1 KGHSH and CDR2 LQKENI come from the germline V gene. The CDR3 runs 14 residues.

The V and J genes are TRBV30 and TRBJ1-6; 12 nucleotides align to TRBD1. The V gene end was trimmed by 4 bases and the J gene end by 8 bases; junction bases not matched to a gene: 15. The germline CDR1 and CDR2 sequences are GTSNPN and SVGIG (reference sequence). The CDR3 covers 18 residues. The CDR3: CAWTGTGGKGRTYSPLHF. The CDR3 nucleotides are TGTGCCTGGACAGGGACAGGGGGCAAGGGCCGAACCTATTCACCCCTCCACTTT.

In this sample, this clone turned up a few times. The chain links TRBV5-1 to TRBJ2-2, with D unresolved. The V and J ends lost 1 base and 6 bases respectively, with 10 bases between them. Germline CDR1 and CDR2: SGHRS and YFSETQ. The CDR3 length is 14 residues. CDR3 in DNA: TGCGCCAGCAGCTTGCCTCAAGGTTCCGGGGAGCTGTTTTTT. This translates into CASSLPQGSGELFF.

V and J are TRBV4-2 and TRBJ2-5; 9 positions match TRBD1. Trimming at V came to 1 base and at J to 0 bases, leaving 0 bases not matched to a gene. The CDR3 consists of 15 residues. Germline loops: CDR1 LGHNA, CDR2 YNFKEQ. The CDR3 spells CASSQGTGDQETQYF. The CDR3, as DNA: TGTGCCAGCAGCCAAGGGACAGGGGACCAAGAGACCCAGTACTTC.

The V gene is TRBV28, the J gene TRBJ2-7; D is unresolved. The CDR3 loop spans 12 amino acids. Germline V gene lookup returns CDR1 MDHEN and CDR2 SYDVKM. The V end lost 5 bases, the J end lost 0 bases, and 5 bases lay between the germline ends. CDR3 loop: CASSVPSYEQYF. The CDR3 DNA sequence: TGTGCCAGCAGTGTCCCCTCCTACGAGCAGTACTTC.

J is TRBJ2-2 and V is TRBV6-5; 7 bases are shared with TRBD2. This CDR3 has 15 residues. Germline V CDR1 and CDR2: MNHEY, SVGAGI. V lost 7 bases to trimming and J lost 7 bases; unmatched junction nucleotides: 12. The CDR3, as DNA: TGTGCCAGCATTCGCGTCCGCGGCGGGGGCGGGGAGCTGTTTTTT. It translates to CASIRVRGGGGELFF.

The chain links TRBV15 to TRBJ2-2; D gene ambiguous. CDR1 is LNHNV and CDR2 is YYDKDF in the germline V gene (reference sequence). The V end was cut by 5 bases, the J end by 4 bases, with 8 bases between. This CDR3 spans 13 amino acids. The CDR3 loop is CATSGPGTGELFF. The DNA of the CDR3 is TGTGCCACCAGCGGGCCGGGCACCGGGGAGCTGTTTTTT.

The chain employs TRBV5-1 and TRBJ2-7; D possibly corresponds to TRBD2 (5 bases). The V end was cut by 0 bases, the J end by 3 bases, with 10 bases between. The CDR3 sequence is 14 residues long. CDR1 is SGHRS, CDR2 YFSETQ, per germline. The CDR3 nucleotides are TGCGCCAGCAGCTTGGAATTCGGACTCTACGAGCAGTACTTC. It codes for CASSLEFGLYEQYF.

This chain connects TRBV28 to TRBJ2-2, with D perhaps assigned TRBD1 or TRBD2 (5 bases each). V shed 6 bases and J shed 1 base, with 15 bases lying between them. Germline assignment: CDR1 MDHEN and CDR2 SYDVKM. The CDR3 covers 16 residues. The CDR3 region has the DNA TGTGCCAGCAGCCGTAAGGGGAGTGGGAACACCGGGGAGCTGTTTTTT. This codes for CASSRKGSGNTGELFF.

CDR3 in DNA: TGTGCCATCAGTGAAGGGGGGGAGGAGGGCACTGAAGCTTTCTTT. It yields the protein CAISEGGEEGTEAFF. The V call is TRBV10-3, the J call TRBJ1-1, with D possibly being TRBD1 (6 bases). V was clipped by 3 bases and J by 4 bases, with 15 bases between them. Germline CDR1 ENHRY, CDR2 SYGVKD. This CDR3 contains 15 residues.

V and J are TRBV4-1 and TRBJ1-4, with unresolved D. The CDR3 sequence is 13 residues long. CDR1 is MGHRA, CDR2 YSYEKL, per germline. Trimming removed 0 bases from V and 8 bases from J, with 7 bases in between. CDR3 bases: TGCGCCAGCAGCCAAGACGCGGGAGAAAAACTGTTTTTT. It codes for CASSQDAGEKLFF.

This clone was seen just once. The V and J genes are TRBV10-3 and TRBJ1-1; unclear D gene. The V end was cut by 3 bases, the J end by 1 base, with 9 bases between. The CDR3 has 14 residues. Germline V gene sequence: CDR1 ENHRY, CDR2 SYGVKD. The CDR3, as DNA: TGTGCCATCAGTGACGGTCAAGGGAACACTGAAGCTTTCTTT. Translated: CAISDGQGNTEAFF.

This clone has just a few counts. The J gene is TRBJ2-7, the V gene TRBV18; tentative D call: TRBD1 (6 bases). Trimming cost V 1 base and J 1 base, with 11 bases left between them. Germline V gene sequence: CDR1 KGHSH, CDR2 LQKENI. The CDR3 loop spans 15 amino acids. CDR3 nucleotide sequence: TGTGCCAGCTCACCACGGATTACAGGGTCCTACGAGCAGTACTTC. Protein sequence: CASSPRITGSYEQYF.

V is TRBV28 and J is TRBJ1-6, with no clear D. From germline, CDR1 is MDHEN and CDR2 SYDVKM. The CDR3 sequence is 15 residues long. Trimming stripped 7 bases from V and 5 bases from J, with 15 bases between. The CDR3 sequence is CASNPQGRDNSPLHF. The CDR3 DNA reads TGTGCCAGCAATCCTCAAGGGAGGGATAATTCACCCCTCCACTTT.

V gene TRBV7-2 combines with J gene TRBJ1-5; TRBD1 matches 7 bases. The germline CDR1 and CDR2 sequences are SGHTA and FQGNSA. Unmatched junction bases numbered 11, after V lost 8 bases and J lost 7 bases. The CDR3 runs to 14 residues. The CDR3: CASSQGGGAQPQHF. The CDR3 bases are TGTGCCAGCTCCCAGGGGGGAGGGGCACAGCCCCAGCATTTT.

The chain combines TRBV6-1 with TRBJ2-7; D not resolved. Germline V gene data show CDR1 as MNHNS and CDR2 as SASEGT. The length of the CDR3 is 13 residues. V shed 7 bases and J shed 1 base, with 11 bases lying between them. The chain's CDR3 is CASTSGVSYEQYF. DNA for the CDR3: TGTGCCAGCACGAGTGGGGTTTCCTACGAGCAGTACTTC.

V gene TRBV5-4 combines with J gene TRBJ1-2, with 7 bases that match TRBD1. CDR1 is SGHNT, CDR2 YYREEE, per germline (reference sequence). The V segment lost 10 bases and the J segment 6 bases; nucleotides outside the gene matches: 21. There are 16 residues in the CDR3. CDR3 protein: CAFQHLRQGLTDGYTF. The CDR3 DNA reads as TGTGCCTTCCAGCACCTACGACAGGGCCTAACGGATGGCTACACCTTC.